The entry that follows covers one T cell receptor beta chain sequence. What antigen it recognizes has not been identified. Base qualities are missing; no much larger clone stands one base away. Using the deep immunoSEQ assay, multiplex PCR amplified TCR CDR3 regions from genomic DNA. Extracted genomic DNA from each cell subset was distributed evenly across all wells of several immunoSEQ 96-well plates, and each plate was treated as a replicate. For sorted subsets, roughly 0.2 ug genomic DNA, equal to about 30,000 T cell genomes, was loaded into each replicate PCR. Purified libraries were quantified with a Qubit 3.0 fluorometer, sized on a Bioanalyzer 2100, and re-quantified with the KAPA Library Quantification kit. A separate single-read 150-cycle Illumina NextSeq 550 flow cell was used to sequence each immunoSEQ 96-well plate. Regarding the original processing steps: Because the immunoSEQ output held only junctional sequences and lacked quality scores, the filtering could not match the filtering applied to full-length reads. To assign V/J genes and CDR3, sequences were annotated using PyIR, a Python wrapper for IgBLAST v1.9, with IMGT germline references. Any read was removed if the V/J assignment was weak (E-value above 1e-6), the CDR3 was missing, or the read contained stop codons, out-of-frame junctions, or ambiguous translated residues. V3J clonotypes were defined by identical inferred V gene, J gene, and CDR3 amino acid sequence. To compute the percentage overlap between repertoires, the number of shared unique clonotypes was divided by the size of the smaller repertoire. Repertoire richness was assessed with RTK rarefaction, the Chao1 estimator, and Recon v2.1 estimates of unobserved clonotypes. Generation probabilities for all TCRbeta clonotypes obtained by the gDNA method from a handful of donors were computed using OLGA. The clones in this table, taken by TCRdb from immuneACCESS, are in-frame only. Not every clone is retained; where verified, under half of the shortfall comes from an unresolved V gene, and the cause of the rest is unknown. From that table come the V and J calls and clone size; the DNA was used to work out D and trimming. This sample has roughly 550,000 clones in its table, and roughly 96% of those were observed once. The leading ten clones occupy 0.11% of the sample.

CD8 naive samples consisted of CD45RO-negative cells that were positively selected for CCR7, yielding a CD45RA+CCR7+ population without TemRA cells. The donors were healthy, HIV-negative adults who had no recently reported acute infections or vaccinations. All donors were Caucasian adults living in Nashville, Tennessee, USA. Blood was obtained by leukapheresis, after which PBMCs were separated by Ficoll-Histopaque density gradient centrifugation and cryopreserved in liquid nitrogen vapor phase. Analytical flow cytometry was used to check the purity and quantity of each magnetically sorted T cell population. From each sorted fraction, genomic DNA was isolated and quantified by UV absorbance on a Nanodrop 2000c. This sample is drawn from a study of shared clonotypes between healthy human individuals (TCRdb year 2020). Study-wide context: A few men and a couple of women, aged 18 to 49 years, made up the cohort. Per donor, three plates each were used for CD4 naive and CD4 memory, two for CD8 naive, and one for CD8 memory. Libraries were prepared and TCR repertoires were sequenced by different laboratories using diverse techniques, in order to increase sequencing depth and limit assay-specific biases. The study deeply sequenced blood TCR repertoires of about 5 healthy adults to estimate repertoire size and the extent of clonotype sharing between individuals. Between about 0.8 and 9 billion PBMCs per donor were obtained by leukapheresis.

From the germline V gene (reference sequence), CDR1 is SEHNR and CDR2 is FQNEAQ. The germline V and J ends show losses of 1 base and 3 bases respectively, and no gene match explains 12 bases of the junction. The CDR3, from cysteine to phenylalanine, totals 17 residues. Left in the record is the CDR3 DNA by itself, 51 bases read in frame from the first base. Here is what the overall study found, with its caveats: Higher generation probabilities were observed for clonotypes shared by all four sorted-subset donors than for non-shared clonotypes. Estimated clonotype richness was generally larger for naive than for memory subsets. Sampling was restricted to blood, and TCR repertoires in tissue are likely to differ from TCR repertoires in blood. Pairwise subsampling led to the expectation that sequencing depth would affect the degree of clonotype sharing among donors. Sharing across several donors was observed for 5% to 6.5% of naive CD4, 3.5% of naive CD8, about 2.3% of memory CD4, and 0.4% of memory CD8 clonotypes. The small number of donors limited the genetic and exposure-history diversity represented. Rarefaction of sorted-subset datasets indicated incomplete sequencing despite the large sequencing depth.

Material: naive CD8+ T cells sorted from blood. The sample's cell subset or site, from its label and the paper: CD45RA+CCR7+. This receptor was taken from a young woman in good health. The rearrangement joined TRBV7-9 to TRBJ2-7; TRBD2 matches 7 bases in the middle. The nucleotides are TGTGCCAGCAGCTTAGTGGGCGGGCTAGCGGACCACTACGAGCAGTACTTC. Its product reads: CASSLVGGLADHYEQYF.